One and the same sample provided the 28 T cell receptor beta chains below, sequenced in a study of CD8+CD57+ T cells in acquired aplastic anemia. The use of genomic DNA as template underpinned the TCR beta VDJ and CDR3 profiling. TCRdb reanalysed the reads using MiXCR and keeps one entry per CDR3 protein. In the table there are around 170,000 distinct CDR3 sequences, around 60% of which are singletons. Sequencing input: sorted CD4+, CD8+, or CD8+CD57+ T cells (not recorded which) from PBMCs. These receptors were collected from a human donor in good health.

This sequence joins TRBV7-2 and TRBJ1-6, with unresolved D. Germline V CDR1 and CDR2: SGHTA, FQGNSA. This CDR3 is built from 15 residues. Trimming removed 3 bases at V and 9 bases at J, with 15 bases between. The CDR3 DNA is TGTGCCAGCAGCTTGGAACCAAAGGGTCGTTCACCCCTCCACTTT. Encoded protein: CASSLEPKGRSPLHF.

This clonotype was seen repeatedly, ten times or more. The chain combines TRBV11-3 with TRBJ2-5, with D possibly being TRBD2 (6 bases). The CDR3 extends over 12 amino acids. Trimming pared 8 bases from V and 1 base from J, leaving 8 bases between. Germline V lookup: CDR1 SGHNT, CDR2 YENEEA. For the CDR3, the DNA is TGTGCCAGCGCGGGACTCCAAGAGACCCAGTACTTC. It translates to CASAGLQETQYF.

The genes are TRBV7-2 and TRBJ1-2; the match to TRBD1 covers 8 bases. V dropped 6 bases and J dropped 8; count of bases not matched to a gene: 17. Germline values: CDR1 SGHTA, CDR2 FQGNSA. The CDR3 runs to 16 residues. For the CDR3, the DNA is TGTGCCAGCAGTGAAGCGCTGCAGGGGGCGAAAGGAGGCTACACCTTC. It specifies CASSEALQGAKGGYTF.

This clonotype has just a few counts. The CDR3 spells CASSAPQGITDTQYF. CDR3 DNA: TGTGCCAGCAGTGCGCCACAGGGTATCACAGATACGCAGTATTTT. The chain recombines TRBV25-1 with TRBJ2-3; perhaps TRBD1 as D (6 bases). Germline V gene lookup returns CDR1 MGHDK and CDR2 SYGVNS. The CDR3 consists of 15 residues. The V and J ends lost 4 bases and 2 bases respectively, with 13 bases between them.

In the case of this clonotype: A read error is possible here, since a much larger clone lies one base away. The V call is TRBV7-2, the J call TRBJ2-7; 7 positions agree with TRBD2. The V and J ends lost 1 base and 1 base, in that order; junction bases with no gene match: 4. The CDR3 has 15 amino acids. Germline V gives CDR1 SGHTA, CDR2 FQGNSA. Here the CDR3 DNA reads TGTGCCAGCAGCTTAGGGCGGCGGGGGTCCTACGAGCAGTACTTC. It yields the protein CASSLGRRGSYEQYF.

The CDR3, as DNA: TGCAGCGCCCGGACAGGTCTAGATACGCAGTATTTT. Protein sequence: CSARTGLDTQYF. This sequence joins TRBV29-1 and TRBJ2-3; 7 nucleotides match TRBD1. The V gene end was trimmed by 7 bases and the J gene end by 5 bases; junction bases not matched to a gene: 6. CDR3 length equals 12 residues. Germline assignment: CDR1 SQVTM and CDR2 ANQGSEA.

The chain is built from TRBV20-1 and TRBJ2-2, with D possibly TRBD1 on 6 matching bases. This CDR3 is built from 15 residues. V shed 1 base and J shed 4 bases, with 13 bases lying between them. Germline values: CDR1 DFQATT, CDR2 SNEGSKA (reference sequence). As DNA, the CDR3 is TGCAGTGCTAGAGCGACAGGACGGTCCACCGGGGAGCTGTTTTTT. The encoded protein is CSARATGRSTGELFF.

This clonotype was counted at least ten times. The J gene is TRBJ1-3, the V gene TRBV2; D not certain. Germline CDR1 SNHLY, CDR2 FYNNEI. V lost 1 base and J 0 bases, leaving 7 bases between the germline ends. The CDR3 extends over 15 amino acids. The CDR3 sequence is CASSEGLHSGNTIYF. The CDR3 region has the DNA TGTGCCAGCAGTGAAGGACTGCACTCTGGAAACACCATATATTTT.

In the case of this clonotype: Germline and junction disagree at one end, which may indicate a read error. The chain uses TRBV24-1 and TRBJ2-7, with 9 bases fitting TRBD1. CDR1 and CDR2 from the germline V gene are KGHDR and SFDVKD. The length of the CDR3 is 14 residues. The chain's CDR3 is CASSFLGQGYEQYF. The CDR3 bases are TGTGCCAGCAGTTTTCTGGGACAGGGCTACGAGCAGTACTTC.

This chain links TRBV7-8 with TRBJ2-7; no clear D gene. Trimming shortened V by 0 bases and J by 0 bases, and 15 bases separated the two germline ends. Per the germline V gene, CDR1 is SGHVS and CDR2 is FQNEAQ. This CDR3 region has 17 residues. This CDR3 reads CASSLAPAPDFSYEQYF. CDR3 in DNA: TGTGCCAGCAGCTTAGCCCCGGCGCCAGACTTCTCCTACGAGCAGTACTTC.

This clonotype was found once. Given a much more abundant clone one base away, this may be a read error. This chain uses TRBV6-6 with TRBJ2-7, with 7 nucleotides matching TRBD1. Per germline, CDR1 MNHNY and CDR2 SVGAGI (reference sequence). The V and J ends lost 4 bases and 4 bases, in that order; junction bases with no gene match: 10. This CDR3 has 15 amino acids. The CDR3 DNA sequence: TGTGCCAGCAGTTCCGGGGCAGGGGGTATTTACGAGCAGTACTTC. This codes for CASSSGAGGIYEQYF.

The V and J genes are TRBV5-1 and TRBJ2-7; 9 bases are shared with TRBD2. Germline loops: CDR1 SGHRS, CDR2 YFSETQ. V trimming: 0 bases; J trimming: 5 bases; junction bases outside the gene matches: 6. The CDR3 runs 15 residues. This chain's CDR3 is CASSLGAGGLHEQYF. As DNA, the CDR3 is TGCGCCAGCAGCTTGGGAGCGGGAGGTCTCCACGAGCAGTACTTC.

This sequence joins TRBV15 and TRBJ2-3; 14 bases align to TRBD2. The CDR3 runs to 17 residues. Germline CDR1 is LNHNV and CDR2 is YYDKDF (reference sequence). J was trimmed by 1 base and V by 3 bases; bases with no gene match: 3. CDR3 sequence reads: CATSRLGLAGGTDTQYF. CDR3 sequence (DNA): TGTGCCACCAGCAGGCTGGGACTAGCGGGAGGCACAGATACGCAGTATTTT.

This chain uses TRBV19 with TRBJ1-5; perhaps TRBD1 as D (5 bases). Per germline, CDR1 LNHDA and CDR2 SQIVND (reference sequence). The CDR3 length is 17 residues. V lost 7 bases to trimming and J lost 0 bases, with 19 bases between them. The CDR3 DNA follows: TGTGCCAGTATTGCGGGTGGGGCCGGGTATAGCAATCAGCCCCAGCATTTT. It is translated as CASIAGGAGYSNQPQHF.

The CDR3 sequence is CATSSSRGSPLHF. The CDR3, as DNA: TGTGCCACCAGCAGCTCTCGGGGCTCACCCCTCCACTTT. The V call is TRBV15, the J call TRBJ1-6; weak D call: TRBD1 (5 bases). There are 13 residues in the CDR3. Germline loops: CDR1 LNHNV, CDR2 YYDKDF (reference sequence). Trimming took off 3 bases at V and 10 bases at J, with 10 bases between the two ends.

A few counts support this clonotype. The chain uses TRBV29-1 and TRBJ2-3, with TRBD2 matching over 8 bases. CDR1 is SQVTM and CDR2 is ANQGSEA in the germline V gene. There are 16 residues in the CDR3. With 7 bases clipped from V and 3 bases from J, the junction kept 15 bases outside the gene matches. This chain's CDR3 is CSALGLAGQKTDTQYF. Written as DNA, the CDR3 is TGCAGCGCCCTAGGGCTAGCGGGCCAGAAGACAGATACGCAGTATTTT.

This chain uses TRBV7-6 with TRBJ2-1; tentative D call: TRBD2 (5 bases). Germline V gene data show CDR1 as SGHVS and CDR2 as FNYEAQ. The CDR3 covers 13 residues. Trimming shortened V by 5 bases and J by 9 bases, and 14 bases separated the two germline ends. CDR3 coding DNA: TGTGCCAGCAGCCACGGGGAAAGGACTGAGCAGTTCTTC. The encoded protein is CASSHGERTEQFF.

This clonotype was picked up many times. The chain employs TRBV12-3 or TRBV12-4 and TRBJ2-1, with TRBD2 matching over 10 bases. The J segment lost 2 bases and the V segment lost 4 bases, leaving 2 bases of the junction unmatched. This CDR3 spans 15 amino acids. The CDR3 sequence is CASSSSGGTYNEQFF. CDR3 in DNA: TGTGCCAGCAGTTCTAGCGGGGGAACCTACAATGAGCAGTTCTTC.

This chain connects TRBV25-1 to TRBJ1-2; a weak D match, TRBD1 (6 bases). The CDR3 has 15 residues. Germline V CDR1 and CDR2: MGHDK, SYGVNS. V was shortened by 2 bases and J by 3 bases, with 13 bases between the two germline ends. CDR3 amino acids: CASSEIGGLDYGYTF. Written as DNA, the CDR3 is TGTGCCAGCAGTGAAATCGGGGGGCTCGACTATGGCTACACCTTC.

The chain joins TRBV7-6 to TRBJ2-5, with 10 nucleotides matching TRBD2. The V gene's germline CDR1 is SGHVS and CDR2 FNYEAQ. J lost 4 bases, V lost 6 bases, and 5 bases had no gene match. The CDR3 runs 14 residues. This CDR3 reads CASRNSGRIETQYF. The CDR3 bases are TGTGCCAGCAGGAATAGCGGGAGGATAGAGACCCAGTACTTC.

This clonotype was observed at least ten times. This chain joins TRBV9 and TRBJ2-7, with D perhaps TRBD1 or TRBD2 (6 bases each). The CDR3 runs 14 residues. V was clipped by 3 bases and J by 3 bases, with 13 bases between them. Per the germline V gene, CDR1 is SGDLS and CDR2 is YYNGEE. The CDR3 DNA follows: TGTGCCAGCAGCGCGGGGGACAAATACTACGAGCAGTACTTC. It translates to CASSAGDKYYEQYF.

The chain joins TRBV2 to TRBJ2-3, with no clear D. V lost 0 bases and J 10 bases, leaving 17 bases between the germline ends. Germline loops: CDR1 SNHLY, CDR2 FYNNEI. This CDR3 is built from 15 residues. The CDR3: CASSEASPAPWAQYF. The CDR3 region has the DNA TGTGCCAGCAGTGAAGCGTCCCCAGCCCCTTGGGCGCAGTATTTT.

The rearrangement joins TRBV15 to TRBJ2-7; D might be TRBD1 (7 bases). Germline CDR1 and CDR2: LNHNV and YYDKDF (reference sequence). The CDR3 spans 14 residues. Deletions cut 2 bases from V and 4 bases from J, with 12 bases between. CDR3 amino acids: CATSRSQGGYEQYF. Here the CDR3 DNA reads TGTGCCACCAGCAGATCCCAGGGGGGATACGAGCAGTACTTC.

V gene TRBV7-9 combines with J gene TRBJ1-2; 9 bases are a match to TRBD1. V shed 5 bases and J 7 bases; nucleotides not matched to a gene: 8. CDR3 size: 14 residues. Germline CDR1 SEHNR, CDR2 FQNEAQ (reference sequence). CDR3 loop: CASSVGTGSFGYTF. The CDR3, as DNA: TGTGCCAGCAGCGTAGGGACAGGGAGTTTTGGCTACACCTTC.

This clonotype was observed many times. This chain links TRBV27 with TRBJ2-1, with 10 bases matching TRBD2. The CDR3 is 13 residues long. V shed 10 bases, J shed 9 bases, and the junction held 9 bases outside the gene matches. Germline V gene lookup returns CDR1 MNHEY and CDR2 SMNVEV (reference sequence). DNA for the CDR3: TGTGCCACCTCAGCGGGAGGGCACATTGAGCAGTTCTTC. Its protein is CATSAGGHIEQFF.

This clonotype was counted at least ten times. J is TRBJ2-1 and V is TRBV9, with TRBD2 matching 7 bases. Germline CDR1 and CDR2: SGDLS and YYNGEE. CDR3 length: 16 amino acids. V trimming: 0 bases; J trimming: 3 bases; junction bases outside the gene matches: 6. CDR3 protein: CASSVGGSGHYNEQFF. CDR3 in DNA: TGTGCCAGCAGCGTAGGAGGTAGCGGGCACTACAATGAGCAGTTCTTC.

In this sample, this clonotype turned up a few times. This chain connects TRBV5-4 to TRBJ2-6; no reliable D call. Germline lookup yields CDR1 SGHNT and CDR2 YYREEE (reference sequence). V lost 2 bases and J 3 bases, leaving 6 bases between the germline ends. This CDR3 has 14 amino acids. The CDR3: CASSLGLGANVLTF. The CDR3, as DNA: TGTGCCAGCAGCTTAGGGCTTGGGGCCAACGTCCTGACTTTC.

The chain joins TRBV25-1 to TRBJ1-2, with D hard to call. The germline gives CDR1 MGHDK, CDR2 SYGVNS. The ends were cut back, 0 bases at V and 5 bases at J, with 19 bases in the middle. This CDR3 is built from 17 residues. The CDR3 sequence is CASSEYDMEKNGYGYTF. The CDR3 nucleotides are TGTGCCAGCAGTGAATATGATATGGAAAAGAACGGATATGGCTACACCTTC.